This T cell receptor beta chain is from a study of CD8+CD57+ T cells in acquired aplastic anemia. For the study at large: CD4+ and CD8+ cells, once sorted, gave DNA averaging around 3.4 ug.

This clonotype appeared a few times. TCR beta VDJ and CDR3 profiling used genomic DNA as template. Using its own MiXCR run on the reads, TCRdb lists one record per CDR3 protein. Of a few hundred thousand distinct CDR3 sequences listed, around 32% are singletons. The CDR3 consists of 14 residues. The V gene lost 5 bases and the J gene lost 5 bases, with 15 bases spanning the gap. Germline V lookup: CDR1 SGHTA, CDR2 FQGNSA. All sequencing subjects had displayed CD8+CD57+ cell expansion on flow cytometry. The chain carries TRBV7-2 and TRBJ2-5; D call uncertain. The sequence was obtained from a human donor with aplastic anemia. The sample consisted of sorted CD4+, CD8+, or CD8+CD57+ T cells (not recorded which) from PBMCs. CDR3 sequence (DNA): TGTGCCAGCAGCCAAACTCTTATCCCCGAGACCCAGTACTTC. It encodes CASSQTLIPETQYF.